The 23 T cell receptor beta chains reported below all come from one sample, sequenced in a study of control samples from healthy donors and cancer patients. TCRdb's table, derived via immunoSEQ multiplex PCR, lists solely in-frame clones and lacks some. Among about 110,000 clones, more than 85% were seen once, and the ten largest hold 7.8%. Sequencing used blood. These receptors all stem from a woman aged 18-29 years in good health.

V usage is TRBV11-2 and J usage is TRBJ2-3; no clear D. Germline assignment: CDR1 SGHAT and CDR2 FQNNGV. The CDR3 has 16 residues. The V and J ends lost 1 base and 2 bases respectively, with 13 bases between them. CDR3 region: CASSLGSSLVTDTQYF. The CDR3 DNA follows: TGTGCCAGCAGCTTAGGTTCCAGTTTGGTCACAGATACGCAGTATTTT.

CDR3 bases: TGTGCCACCAGCTTCACAGTGAACACTGAAGCTTTCTTT. Protein: CATSFTVNTEAFF. The chain links TRBV15 to TRBJ1-1; D unresolved. The CDR3 totals 13 residues. The germline V gene has CDR1 LNHNV and CDR2 YYDKDF (reference sequence). V gave up 5 bases and J gave up 0 bases, with 7 bases separating them.

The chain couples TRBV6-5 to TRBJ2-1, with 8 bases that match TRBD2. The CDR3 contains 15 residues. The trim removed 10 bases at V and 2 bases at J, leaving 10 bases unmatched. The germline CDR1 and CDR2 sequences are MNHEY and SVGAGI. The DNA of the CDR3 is TGTGCCACCAGACTAGCGCGGGATCCCTACAATGAGCAGTTCTTC. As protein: CATRLARDPYNEQFF.

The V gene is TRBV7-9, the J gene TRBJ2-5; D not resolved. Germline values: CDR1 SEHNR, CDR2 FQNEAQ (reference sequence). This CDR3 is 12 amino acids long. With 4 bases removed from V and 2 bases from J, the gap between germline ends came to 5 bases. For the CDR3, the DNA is TGTGCCAGCAGCTCATTACAAGAGACCCAGTACTTC. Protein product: CASSSLQETQYF.

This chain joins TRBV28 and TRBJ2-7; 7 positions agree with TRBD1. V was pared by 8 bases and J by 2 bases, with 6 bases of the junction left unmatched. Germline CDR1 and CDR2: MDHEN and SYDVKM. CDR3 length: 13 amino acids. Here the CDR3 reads CASRPGQTYEQYF. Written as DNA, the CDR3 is TGTGCCAGCCGACCGGGACAGACCTACGAGCAGTACTTC.

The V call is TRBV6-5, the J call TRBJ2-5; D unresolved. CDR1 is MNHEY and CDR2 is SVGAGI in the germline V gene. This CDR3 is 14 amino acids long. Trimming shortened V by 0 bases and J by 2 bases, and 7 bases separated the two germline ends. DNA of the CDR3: TGTGCCAGCAGTTACTCCAGGCAACAAGAGACCCAGTACTTC. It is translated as CASSYSRQQETQYF.

This CDR3 reads CASSLEGKANYGYTF. CDR3 nucleotides: TGTGCCAGCAGCTTGGAGGGGAAAGCTAACTATGGCTACACCTTC. The chain joins TRBV5-5 to TRBJ1-2, with a possible D match to TRBD1 (5 bases). V lost 0 bases to trimming and J lost 0 bases, with 9 bases between them. Germline CDR1 and CDR2: SGHKS and YYEKEE (reference sequence). This CDR3 has 15 residues.

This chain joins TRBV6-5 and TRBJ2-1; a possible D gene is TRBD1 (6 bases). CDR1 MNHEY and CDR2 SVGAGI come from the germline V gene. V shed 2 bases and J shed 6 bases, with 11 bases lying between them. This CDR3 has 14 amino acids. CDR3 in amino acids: CASSYESGVNEQFF. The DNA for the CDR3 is TGTGCCAGCAGTTACGAGTCAGGGGTCAATGAGCAGTTCTTC.

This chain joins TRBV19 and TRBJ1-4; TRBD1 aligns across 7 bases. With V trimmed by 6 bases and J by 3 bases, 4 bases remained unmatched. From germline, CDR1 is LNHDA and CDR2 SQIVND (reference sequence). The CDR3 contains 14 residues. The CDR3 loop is CASRLTGPNEKLFF. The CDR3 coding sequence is TGTGCCAGTAGGTTGACAGGGCCTAATGAAAAACTGTTTTTT.

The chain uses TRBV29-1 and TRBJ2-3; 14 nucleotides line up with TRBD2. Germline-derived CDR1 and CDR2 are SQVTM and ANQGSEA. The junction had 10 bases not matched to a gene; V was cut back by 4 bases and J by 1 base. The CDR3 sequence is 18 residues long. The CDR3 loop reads CSVGGAGGLAGGTDTQYF. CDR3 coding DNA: TGCAGCGTTGGTGGTGCTGGGGGACTAGCGGGAGGCACAGATACGCAGTATTTT.

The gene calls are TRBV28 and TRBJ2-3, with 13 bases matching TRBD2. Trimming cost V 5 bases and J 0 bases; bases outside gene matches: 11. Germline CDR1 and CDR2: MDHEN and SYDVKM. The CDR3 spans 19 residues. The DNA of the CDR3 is TGTGCCAGCAGTCATCCGGGACTAGCGGGAATGTCTAGCACAGATACGCAGTATTTT. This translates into CASSHPGLAGMSSTDTQYF.

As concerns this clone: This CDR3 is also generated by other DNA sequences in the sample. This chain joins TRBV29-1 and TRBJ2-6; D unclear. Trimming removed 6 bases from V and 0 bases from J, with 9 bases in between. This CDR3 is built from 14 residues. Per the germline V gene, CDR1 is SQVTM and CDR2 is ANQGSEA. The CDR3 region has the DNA TGCAGCGTCCCCTCATACTCTGGGGCCAACGTCCTGACTTTC. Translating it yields CSVPSYSGANVLTF.

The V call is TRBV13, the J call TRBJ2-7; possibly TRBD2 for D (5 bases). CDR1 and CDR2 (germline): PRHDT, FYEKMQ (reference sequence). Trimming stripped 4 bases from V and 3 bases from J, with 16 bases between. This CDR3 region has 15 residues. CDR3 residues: CASSSLIRAGYEQYF. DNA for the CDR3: TGTGCCAGCAGCTCTCTCATTAGGGCGGGCTACGAGCAGTACTTC. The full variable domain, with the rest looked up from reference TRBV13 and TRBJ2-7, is AAGVIQSPRHLIKEKRETATLKCYPIPRHDTVYWYQQGPGQDPQFLISFYEKMQSDKGSIPDRFSAQQFSDYHSELNMSSLELGDSALYFCASSSLIRAGYEQYFGPGTRLTVT.

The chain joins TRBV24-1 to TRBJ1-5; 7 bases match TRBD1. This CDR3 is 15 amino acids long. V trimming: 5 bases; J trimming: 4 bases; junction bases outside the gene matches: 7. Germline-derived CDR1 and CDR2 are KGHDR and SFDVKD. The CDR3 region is CATSGKGAGNQPQHF. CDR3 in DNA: TGTGCCACCAGTGGGAAGGGGGCGGGAAATCAGCCCCAGCATTTT.

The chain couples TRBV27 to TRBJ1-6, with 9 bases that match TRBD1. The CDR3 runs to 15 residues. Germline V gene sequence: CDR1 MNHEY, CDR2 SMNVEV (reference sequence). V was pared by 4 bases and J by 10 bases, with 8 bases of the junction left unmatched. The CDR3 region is CASSSGGQGQSPLHF. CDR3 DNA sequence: TGTGCCAGCAGTTCCGGGGGACAGGGTCAATCACCCCTCCACTTT.

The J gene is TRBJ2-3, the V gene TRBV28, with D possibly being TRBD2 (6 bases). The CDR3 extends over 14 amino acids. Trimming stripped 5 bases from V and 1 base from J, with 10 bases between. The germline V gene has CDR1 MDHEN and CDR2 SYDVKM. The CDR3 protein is CASSAASGTDTQYF. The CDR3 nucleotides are TGTGCCAGCAGTGCCGCTAGCGGCACAGATACGCAGTATTTT.

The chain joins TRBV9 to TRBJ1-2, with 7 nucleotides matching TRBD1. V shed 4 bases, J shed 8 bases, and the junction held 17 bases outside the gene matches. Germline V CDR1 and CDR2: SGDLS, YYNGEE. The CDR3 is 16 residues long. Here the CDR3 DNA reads TGTGCCAGCAGCCCTAGTGGCAGGGGGGATATTGACGGCTACACCTTC. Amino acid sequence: CASSPSGRGDIDGYTF.

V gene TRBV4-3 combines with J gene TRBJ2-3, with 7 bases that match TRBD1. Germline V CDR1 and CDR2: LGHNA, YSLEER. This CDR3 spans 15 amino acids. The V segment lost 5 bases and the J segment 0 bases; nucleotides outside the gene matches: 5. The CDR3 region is CASSSRQGSTDTQYF. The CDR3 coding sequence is TGCGCCAGCAGCTCTCGACAGGGTAGCACAGATACGCAGTATTTT.

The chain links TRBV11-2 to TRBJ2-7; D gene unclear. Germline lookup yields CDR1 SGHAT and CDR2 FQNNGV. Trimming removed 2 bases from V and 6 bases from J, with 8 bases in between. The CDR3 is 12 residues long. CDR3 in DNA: TGTGCCAGCAGCTTAAGAATACGCGAGCAGTACTTC. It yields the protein CASSLRIREQYF.

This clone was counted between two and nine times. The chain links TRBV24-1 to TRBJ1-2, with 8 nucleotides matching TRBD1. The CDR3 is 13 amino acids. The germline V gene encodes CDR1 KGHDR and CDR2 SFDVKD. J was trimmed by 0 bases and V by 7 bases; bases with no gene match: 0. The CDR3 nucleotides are TGTGCCACCAGGGACAGGGCTAACTATGGCTACACCTTC. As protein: CATRDRANYGYTF.

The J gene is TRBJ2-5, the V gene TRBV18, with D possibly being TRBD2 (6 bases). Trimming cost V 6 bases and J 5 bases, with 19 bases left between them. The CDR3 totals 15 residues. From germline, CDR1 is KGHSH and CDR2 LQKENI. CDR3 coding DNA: TGTGCCAGCTCCCCAATAGCGGTCCTAGGGGAGACCCAGTACTTC. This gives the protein CASSPIAVLGETQYF.

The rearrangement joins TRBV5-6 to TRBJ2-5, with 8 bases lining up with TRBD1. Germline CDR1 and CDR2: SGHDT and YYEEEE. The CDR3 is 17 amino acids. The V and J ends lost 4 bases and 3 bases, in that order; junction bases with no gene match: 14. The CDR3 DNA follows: TGTGCCAGCAGCCCCGACCGGGACAGGAGAGGCGAAGAGACCCAGTACTTC. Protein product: CASSPDRDRRGEETQYF. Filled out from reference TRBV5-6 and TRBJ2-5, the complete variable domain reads DAGVTQSPTHLIKTRGQQVTLRCSPKSGHDTVSWYQQALGQGPQFIFQYYEEEERQRGNFPDRFSGHQFPNYSSELNVNALLLGDSALYLCASSPDRDRRGEETQYFGPGTRLLVL.

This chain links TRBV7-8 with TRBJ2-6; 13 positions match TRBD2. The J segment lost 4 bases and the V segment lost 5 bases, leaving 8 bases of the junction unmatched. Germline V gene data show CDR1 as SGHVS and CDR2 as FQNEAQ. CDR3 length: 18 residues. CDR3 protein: CASSEGLAGTSGANVLTF. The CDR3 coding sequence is TGTGCCAGCAGCGAGGGACTAGCGGGAACCTCCGGGGCCAACGTCCTGACTTTC.